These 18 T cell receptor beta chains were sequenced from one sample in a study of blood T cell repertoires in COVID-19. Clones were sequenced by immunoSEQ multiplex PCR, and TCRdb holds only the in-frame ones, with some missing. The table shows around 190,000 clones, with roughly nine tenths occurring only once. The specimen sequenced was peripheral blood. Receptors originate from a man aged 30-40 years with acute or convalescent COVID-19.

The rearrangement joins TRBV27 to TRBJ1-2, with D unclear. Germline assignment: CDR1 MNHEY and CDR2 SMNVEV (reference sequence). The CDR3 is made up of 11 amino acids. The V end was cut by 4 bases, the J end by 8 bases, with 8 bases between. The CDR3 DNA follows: TGTGCCAGCAGTTCTGGTCAGGGCTACACCTTC. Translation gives CASSSGQGYTF.

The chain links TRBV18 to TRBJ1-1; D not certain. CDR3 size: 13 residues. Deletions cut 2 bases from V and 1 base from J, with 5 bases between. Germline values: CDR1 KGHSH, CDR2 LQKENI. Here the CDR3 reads CASSPYTNTEAFF. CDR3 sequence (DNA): TGTGCCAGCTCACCATACACGAACACTGAAGCTTTCTTT.

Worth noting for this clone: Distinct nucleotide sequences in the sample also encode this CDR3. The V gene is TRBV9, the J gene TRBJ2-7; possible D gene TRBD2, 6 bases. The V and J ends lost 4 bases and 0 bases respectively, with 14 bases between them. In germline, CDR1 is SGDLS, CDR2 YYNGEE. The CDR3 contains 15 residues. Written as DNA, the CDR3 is TGTGCCAGCAGCCCCGGGGGTAGCGTCTCCTACGAGCAGTACTTC. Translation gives CASSPGGSVSYEQYF.

The chain's CDR3 is CAISGTNTEAFF. The CDR3 DNA reads TGTGCCATCAGTGGGACAAACACTGAAGCTTTCTTT. The V and J genes are TRBV10-3 and TRBJ1-1; D perhaps matches TRBD1 (5 bases). V shed 4 bases and J shed 2 bases, with 5 bases lying between them. The CDR3 length is 12 residues. CDR1 ENHRY and CDR2 SYGVKD come from the germline V gene.

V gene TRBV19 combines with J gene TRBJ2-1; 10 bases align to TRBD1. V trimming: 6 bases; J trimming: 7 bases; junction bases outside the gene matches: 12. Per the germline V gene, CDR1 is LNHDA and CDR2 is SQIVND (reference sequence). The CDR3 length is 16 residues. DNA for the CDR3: TGTGCCAGTAGGCCGGCCGGACAGGGGGGAGATAATGAGCAGTTCTTC. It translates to CASRPAGQGGDNEQFF.

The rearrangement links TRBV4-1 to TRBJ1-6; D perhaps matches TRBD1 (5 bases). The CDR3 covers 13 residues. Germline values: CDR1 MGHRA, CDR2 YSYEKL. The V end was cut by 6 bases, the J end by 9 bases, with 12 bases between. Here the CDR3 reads CASSTGTGSPLHF. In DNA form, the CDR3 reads TGCGCCAGCAGTACAGGCACGGGTTCACCCCTCCACTTT.

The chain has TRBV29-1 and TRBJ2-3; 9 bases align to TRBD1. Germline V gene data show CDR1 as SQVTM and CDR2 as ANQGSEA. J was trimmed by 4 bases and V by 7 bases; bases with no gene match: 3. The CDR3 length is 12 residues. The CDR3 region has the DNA TGCAGCGGGGACAGGGTGCCAGATACGCAGTATTTT. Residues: CSGDRVPDTQYF.

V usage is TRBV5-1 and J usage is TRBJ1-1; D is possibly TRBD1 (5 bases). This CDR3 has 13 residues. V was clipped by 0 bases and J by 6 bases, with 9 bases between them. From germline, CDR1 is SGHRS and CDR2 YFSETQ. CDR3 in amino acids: CASSLGRAAEAFF. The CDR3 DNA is TGCGCCAGCAGCTTGGGCAGGGCTGCTGAAGCTTTCTTT.

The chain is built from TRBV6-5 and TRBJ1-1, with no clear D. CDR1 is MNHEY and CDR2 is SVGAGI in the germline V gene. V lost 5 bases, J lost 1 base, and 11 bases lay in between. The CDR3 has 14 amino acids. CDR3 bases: TGTGCCAGCAGTCCCCCTCGACAGAACACTGAAGCTTTCTTT. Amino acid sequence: CASSPPRQNTEAFF.

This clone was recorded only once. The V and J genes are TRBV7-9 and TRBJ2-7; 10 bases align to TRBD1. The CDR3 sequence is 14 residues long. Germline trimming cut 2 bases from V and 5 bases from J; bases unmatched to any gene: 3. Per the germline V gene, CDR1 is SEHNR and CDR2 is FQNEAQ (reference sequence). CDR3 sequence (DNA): TGTGCCAGCAGCTTATCGACAGGGGGCGACGAGCAGTACTTC. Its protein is CASSLSTGGDEQYF.

CDR3 residues: CASSLSGTTDTQYF. DNA of the CDR3: TGCGCCAGCAGCTTGTCGGGAACTACAGATACGCAGTATTTT. The chain links TRBV5-1 to TRBJ2-3; TRBD2 is a possible D gene (5 bases). The CDR3 is 14 amino acids. Germline values: CDR1 SGHRS, CDR2 YFSETQ. The germline V and J ends were trimmed by 1 base and 3 bases, with 9 bases remaining between them.

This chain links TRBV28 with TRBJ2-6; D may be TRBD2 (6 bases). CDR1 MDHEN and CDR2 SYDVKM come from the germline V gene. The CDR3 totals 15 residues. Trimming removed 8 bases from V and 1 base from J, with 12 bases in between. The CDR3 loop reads CASSPGGSGANVLTF. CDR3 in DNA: TGTGCCAGCTCCCCCGGGGGTTCTGGGGCCAACGTCCTGACTTTC. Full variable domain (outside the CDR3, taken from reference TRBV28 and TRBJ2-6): DVKVTQSSRYLVKRTGEKVFLECVQDMDHENMFWYRQDPGLGLRLIYFSYDVKMKEKGDIPEGYSVSREKKERFSLILESASTNQTSMYLCASSPGGSGANVLTFGAGSRLTVL.

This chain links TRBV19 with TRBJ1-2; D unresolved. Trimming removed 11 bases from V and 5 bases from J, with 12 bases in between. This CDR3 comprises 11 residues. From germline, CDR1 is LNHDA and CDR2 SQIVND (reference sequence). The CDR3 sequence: CALGFRYGYTF. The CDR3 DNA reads TGTGCCCTGGGCTTTCGGTATGGCTACACCTTC. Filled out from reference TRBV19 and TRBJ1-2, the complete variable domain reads DGGITQSPKYLFRKEGQNVTLSCEQNLNHDAMYWYRQDPGQGLRLIYYSQIVNDFQKGDIAEGYSVSREKKESFPLTVTSAQKNPTAFYLCALGFRYGYTFGSGTRLTVV.

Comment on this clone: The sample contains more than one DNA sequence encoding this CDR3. The CDR3 DNA reads as TGTGCCAGCAGTTCTAACACAGGGTATGGCTACACCTTC. Its translation: CASSSNTGYGYTF. The chain recombines TRBV28 with TRBJ1-2, with D possibly matching TRBD1 (6 bases). The CDR3 consists of 13 residues. The germline V gene has CDR1 MDHEN and CDR2 SYDVKM. Trimming took 4 bases from V and 5 from J, leaving 11 bases between them.

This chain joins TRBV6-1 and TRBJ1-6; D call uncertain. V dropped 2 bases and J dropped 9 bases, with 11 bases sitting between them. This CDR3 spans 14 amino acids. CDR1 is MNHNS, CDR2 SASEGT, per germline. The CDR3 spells CASSEKLAGSPLHF. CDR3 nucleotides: TGTGCCAGCAGTGAAAAACTCGCGGGTTCACCCCTCCACTTT.

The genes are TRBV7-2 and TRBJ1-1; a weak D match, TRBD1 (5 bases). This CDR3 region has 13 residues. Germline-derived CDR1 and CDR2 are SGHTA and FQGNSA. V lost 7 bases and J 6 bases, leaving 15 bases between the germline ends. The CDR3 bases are TGTGCCAGCAAGACCAGGGCCCTCCCTGAAGCTTTCTTT. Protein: CASKTRALPEAFF.

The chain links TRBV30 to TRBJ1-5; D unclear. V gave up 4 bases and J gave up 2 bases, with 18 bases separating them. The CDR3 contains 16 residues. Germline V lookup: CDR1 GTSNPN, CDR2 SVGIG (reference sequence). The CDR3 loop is CAWNPVGVSGNQPQHF. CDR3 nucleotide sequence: TGTGCCTGGAACCCTGTGGGAGTTTCGGGCAATCAGCCCCAGCATTTT. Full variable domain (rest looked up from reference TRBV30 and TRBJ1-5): SQTIHQWPATLVQPVGSPLSLECTVEGTSNPNLYWYRQAAGRGLQLLFYSVGIGQISSEVPQNLSASRPQDRQFILSSKKLLLSDSGFYLCAWNPVGVSGNQPQHFGDGTRLSIL.

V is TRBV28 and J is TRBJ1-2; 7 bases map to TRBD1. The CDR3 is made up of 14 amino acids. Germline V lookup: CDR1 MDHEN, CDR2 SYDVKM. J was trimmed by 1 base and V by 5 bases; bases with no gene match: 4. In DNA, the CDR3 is TGTGCCAGCAGTACCACAGGGGATAACTATGGCTACACCTTC. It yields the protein CASSTTGDNYGYTF.